The 13 T cell receptor beta chains reported below all come from one sample, sequenced in a study of beta chain features in type 1 diabetes. The study's findings and limits: Shorter TCRB CDR3s, moderately but significantly so, were found in Type 1 diabetes patients in all four CD4+ subsets.

cDNA synthesis used the whole RNA isolate, giving expressed TCRB sequences. TCRdb keeps only in-frame clones here, not all; method: immunoSEQ multiplex PCR. Among over 40,000 clones, over 60% were seen once, and the ten largest hold about 2.1%. These receptors lack a known antigen. The sequencing sample was made of Tregs from blood. All receptors derive from a woman aged 18-29 years with type 1 diabetes.

This chain links TRBV5-1 with TRBJ1-4, with a weak D call TRBD1 (5 bases). There are 15 residues in the CDR3. The germline V and J ends were trimmed by 0 bases and 8 bases, with 14 bases remaining between them. The germline gives CDR1 SGHRS, CDR2 YFSETQ. CDR3 sequence reads: CASSLVTGAGEKLFF. Here the CDR3 DNA reads TGCGCCAGCAGCTTGGTTACAGGAGCAGGAGAAAAACTGTTTTTT.

This clone was counted between two and nine times. The chain links TRBV10-3 to TRBJ2-7, with 7 bases identical to TRBD1. The CDR3 is 15 residues long. Germline trimming cut 2 bases from V and 2 bases from J; bases unmatched to any gene: 6. Germline V gives CDR1 ENHRY, CDR2 SYGVKD. The CDR3 region is CAISEGGQSTYEQYF. In DNA, the CDR3 is TGTGCCATCAGTGAGGGGGGACAGTCGACCTACGAGCAGTACTTC.

The gene calls are TRBV4-2 and TRBJ2-7, with 7 positions matching TRBD2. The CDR3 runs 14 residues. The J segment lost 9 bases and the V segment lost 3 bases, leaving 11 bases of the junction unmatched. Germline values: CDR1 LGHNA, CDR2 YNFKEQ. CDR3 in DNA: TGTGCCAGCAGCCACTCCGGACTAGTTTCGGCGCAGTACTTC. Protein product: CASSHSGLVSAQYF.

The chain has TRBV7-2 and TRBJ1-1; D is unclear. The CDR3 has 16 amino acids. Germline-derived CDR1 and CDR2 are SGHTA and FQGNSA. Trimming removed 0 bases at V and 4 bases at J, with 15 bases between. The DNA of the CDR3 is TGTGCCAGCAGCTTAGCCCGGGATCCATGGGGCACTGAAGCTTTCTTT. Encoded protein: CASSLARDPWGTEAFF.

CDR3: CASSPVSGSYEQYF. Here the CDR3 DNA reads TGTGCCAGCAGCCCGGTAAGCGGCTCCTACGAGCAGTACTTC. V usage is TRBV7-2 and J usage is TRBJ2-7, with D perhaps matching TRBD2 (5 bases). This CDR3 is 14 amino acids long. Germline V gene lookup returns CDR1 SGHTA and CDR2 FQGNSA. Trimming cost V 5 bases and J 0 bases, with 11 bases left between them.

The V call is TRBV4-1, the J call TRBJ2-1, with a possible D match to TRBD1 (8 bases). The CDR3 consists of 15 residues. Trimming pared 10 bases from V and 5 bases from J, leaving 21 bases between. Germline-derived CDR1 and CDR2 are MGHRA and YSYEKL. Here the CDR3 reads CANRGGQQGHNEQFF. The DNA for the CDR3 is TGCGCCAACAGGGGGGGGCAACAGGGTCACAATGAGCAGTTCTTC.

The CDR3 coding sequence is TGTGCCAGCACCCACTCTGGGGCCAACGTCCTGACTTTC. As protein: CASTHSGANVLTF. The chain employs TRBV25-1 and TRBJ2-6; D is unclear. The CDR3 has 13 amino acids. V was trimmed by 7 bases and J by 0 bases, leaving 4 bases between them. Per the germline V gene, CDR1 is MGHDK and CDR2 is SYGVNS.

This clone was recorded a few times. The chain employs TRBV10-2 and TRBJ1-3; D gene uncertain. V lost 3 bases, J lost 4 bases, and 10 bases lay in between. Germline CDR1 is WSHSY and CDR2 is SAAADI. The CDR3 sequence is 14 residues long. The CDR3 loop is CASSDPSYGNTIYF. CDR3 sequence (DNA): TGCGCCAGCAGTGATCCCAGTTACGGAAACACCATATATTTT.

Only one count was recorded for this clone. The chain is built from TRBV7-2 and TRBJ2-1; 9 positions agree with TRBD1. The V gene end was trimmed by 5 bases and the J gene end by 7 bases; junction bases not matched to a gene: 6. Germline V gene data show CDR1 as SGHTA and CDR2 as FQGNSA. The CDR3 covers 14 residues. Here the CDR3 DNA reads TGTGCCAGCAGCCCGGGACAGGGAGCGAATGAGCAGTTCTTC. This encodes CASSPGQGANEQFF. The full variable domain, in which reference TRBV7-2 and TRBJ2-1 provide the parts outside the CDR3, is GAGVSQSPSNKVTEKGKDVELRCDPISGHTALYWYRQSLGQGLEFLIYFQGNSAPDKSGLPSDRFSAERTGGSVSTLTIQRTQQEDSAVYLCASSPGQGANEQFFGPGTRLTVL.

This clone was detected once. The chain recombines TRBV5-8 with TRBJ2-4, with TRBD1 matching over 11 bases. Germline-derived CDR1 and CDR2 are SGHTS and YDEGEE. This CDR3 region has 16 residues. J was trimmed by 0 bases and V by 4 bases; bases with no gene match: 3. CDR3 DNA sequence: TGTGCCAGCAGCCGTGGGACAGGGGGAGCCAAAAACATTCAGTACTTC. Amino acids: CASSRGTGGAKNIQYF.

V usage is TRBV9 and J usage is TRBJ2-4, with 7 bases identical to TRBD1. Germline values: CDR1 SGDLS, CDR2 YYNGEE. CDR3 size: 18 residues. The J segment lost 0 bases and the V segment lost 3 bases, leaving 12 bases of the junction unmatched. The CDR3 DNA follows: TGTGCCAGCAGCGAAAGGGGGCCCCAACGTCTAGCCAAAAACATTCAGTACTTC. Translating gives CASSERGPQRLAKNIQYF.

On this clone: Other DNA sequences in the sample encode the same CDR3. The chain joins TRBV18 to TRBJ2-5; the match to TRBD2 covers 13 bases. The V and J ends lost 4 bases and 4 bases, in that order; junction bases with no gene match: 3. Per the germline V gene, CDR1 is KGHSH and CDR2 is LQKENI. The CDR3 contains 15 residues. The DNA for the CDR3 is TGTGCCAGCTCACAAGGACTAGCGGGGGTAGAGACCCAGTACTTC. The encoded protein is CASSQGLAGVETQYF.

The genes are TRBV11-2 and TRBJ2-7; a possible D gene is TRBD2 (5 bases). V was clipped by 5 bases and J by 5 bases, with 19 bases between them. This CDR3 comprises 15 residues. Germline V gene lookup returns CDR1 SGHAT and CDR2 FQNNGV. Written as DNA, the CDR3 is TGTGCCAGCAGCCCGACCGCCGGGGTTACCGACGAGCAGTACTTC. This encodes CASSPTAGVTDEQYF.